This T cell receptor (beta chain) emerged from a study of human T cells and chemical hapten exposure. In the study overall: Patch testing was performed with 0.01% DPC on the upper back, with reading at 6 days.

This clonotype was seen repeatedly, ten times or more. TCRdb used MiXCR to reprocess the RACE reads, holding one entry per CDR3 protein. The sample includes around 120,000 distinct CDR3 sequences, about 12% seen only once; the top ten take roughly 1.3%. The sample's time point: patch test 1, 2 weeks after DPC sensitization. Treatment indicated: therapeutic diphenylcyclopropenone sensitization with weekly scalp DPC. The sequences come from whole blood, collected in connection with sensitization to the hapten diphenylcyclopropenone (DPC). The sequence was collected from a woman aged 50 to 60 with alopecia areata. Some clones in this sample may be carry-over from other donors' samples.

CDR3 DNA: TGTGCCAGCAGTTTTTCCCAGGACGAGGGAAACACCATATATTTT. Residues: CASSFSQDEGNTIYF. J is TRBJ1-3 and V is TRBV12-3 or TRBV12-4; D is undetermined. The CDR3 is 15 amino acids. V was cut by 3 bases and J by 4 bases, with 13 bases left in between.